The 8 T cell receptor beta chains below come from one sample, sequenced in a study of CD8 T cells in ankylosing spondylitis. In TCRdb, the 5' RACE reads were re-called with MiXCR into one record per CDR3 protein. The data hold 300,000 to 350,000 distinct CDR3 sequences, with about 15% observed a single time. Sequenced sample: blood, either unsorted or a sorted T cell fraction (not recorded which). All receptors come from a male donor with ankylosing spondylitis or in good health (not recorded which).

The chain links TRBV10-3 to TRBJ2-1; D perhaps matches TRBD2 (6 bases). The CDR3 spans 13 residues. V dropped 6 bases and J dropped 7 bases, with 13 bases sitting between them. The germline gives CDR1 ENHRY, CDR2 SYGVKD. CDR3 coding DNA: TGTGCCATCAGCCCCGGGACTCGGAATGAGCAGTTCTTC. Its translation is CAISPGTRNEQFF.

This clonotype was seen more than once but under ten times. The chain joins TRBV5-1 to TRBJ2-3; a weak D match, TRBD2 (6 bases). Between the trimmed V and J ends, which lost 0 bases and 0 bases, there was a span of 11 bases. This CDR3 is built from 16 residues. CDR1 and CDR2 from the germline V gene are SGHRS and YFSETQ. The chain's CDR3 is CASSLGASESTDTQYF. The CDR3 DNA reads as TGCGCCAGCAGCTTGGGTGCTAGCGAAAGCACAGATACGCAGTATTTT.

The chain is built from TRBV7-8 and TRBJ2-2, with D possibly matching TRBD2 (6 bases). CDR1 is SGHVS, CDR2 FQNEAQ, per germline. V was clipped by 6 bases and J by 5 bases, with 19 bases between them. This CDR3 comprises 16 residues. This CDR3 is CASSSAGTARTGELFF. The DNA of the CDR3 is TGTGCCAGCAGTTCTGCCGGGACTGCTAGGACCGGGGAGCTGTTTTTT.

This clonotype occurred a few times. J is TRBJ1-2 and V is TRBV5-1; D remains unclear. The CDR3 loop spans 13 amino acids. Germline-derived CDR1 and CDR2 are SGHRS and YFSETQ. V lost 0 bases and J 7 bases, leaving 10 bases between the germline ends. The CDR3 DNA is TGCGCCAGCAGCTTGGAGGCAGAAGGTGGCTACACCTTC. Its protein product is CASSLEAEGGYTF.

The sample holds a few counts of this clonotype. V gene TRBV4-1 combines with J gene TRBJ2-7; no definite D call. The CDR3 has 15 amino acids. With 0 bases removed from V and 5 bases from J, the gap between germline ends came to 14 bases. Looked up from germline, CDR1 is MGHRA and CDR2 is YSYEKL. The CDR3 here is CASSQDRIRRDEQYF. CDR3 nucleotides: TGCGCCAGCAGCCAAGATCGGATACGGCGAGACGAGCAGTACTTC.

This clonotype was counted once. The chain combines TRBV6-2 or TRBV6-3 with TRBJ2-1; 8 bases fit TRBD1. J lost 0 bases, V lost 2 bases, and 24 bases had no gene match. Germline lookup yields CDR1 MNHEY and CDR2 SVGEGT. The CDR3 extends over 23 amino acids. The CDR3 bases are TGTGCCAGCAGTTACCCGGATCCGGACAGGGCGCGGATTAACCCTAGCTCCTACAATGAGCAGTTCTTC. It codes for CASSYPDPDRARINPSSYNEQFF.

The chain combines TRBV5-1 with TRBJ2-3; D uncertain. V dropped 4 bases and J dropped 1 base, with 10 bases sitting between them. CDR1 and CDR2 from the germline V gene are SGHRS and YFSETQ. The CDR3 runs to 14 residues. For the CDR3, the DNA is TGCGCCAGCAGCCGCACCCTCCGCACAGATACGCAGTATTTT. It yields the protein CASSRTLRTDTQYF.

The V call is TRBV27, the J call TRBJ1-2; 8 nucleotides align to TRBD1. CDR1 MNHEY and CDR2 SMNVEV come from the germline V gene (reference sequence). The V segment lost 3 bases and the J segment 3 bases; nucleotides outside the gene matches: 15. CDR3 size: 18 residues. CDR3 DNA sequence: TGTGCCAGCAGTTTGATTGCAGGGGGCGCCGGTCGAGACTATGGCTACACCTTC. Its protein is CASSLIAGGAGRDYGYTF.